Listed below are T cell receptor beta chains from one sample, sequenced in a study of blood T cell repertoires in COVID-19. Profiling relied on immunoSEQ multiplex PCR, and the TCRdb table lists in-frame clones only, not all of them. The sample consists of roughly 170,000 clones, approximately 87% of them appearing once. What was sequenced was peripheral blood. The source of these receptors is a man in his 70s with active or convalescent COVID-19. Both conserved end residues are part of each CDR3. The order of the fields is clone size, V gene, D gene, J gene, CDR3 protein, CDR3 DNA. The D gene is left open where the match is weak. Only part of the rows carry a size: once, few, many, or a class if the clone is expanded.

>-|TRBV6-6|-|TRBJ2-5
CASSYPSGQPQETQYF
TGTGCCAGCAGTTACCCCTCTGGACAGCCTCAAGAGACCCAGTACTTC
>once|TRBV5-1|TRBD1|TRBJ1-2
CASSPTSPGTGIHGYTF
TGCGCCAGCAGCCCAACCAGTCCCGGGACAGGGATACATGGCTACACCTTC
>-|TRBV6-2/TRBV6-3|-|TRBJ2-7
CASSSFYEQYF
TGTGCCAGCAGTTCCTTCTACGAGCAGTACTTC
>-|TRBV15|-|TRBJ1-6
CATSRVADSPLHF
TGTGCCACCAGCAGAGTAGCGGATTCACCCCTCCACTTT
>many|TRBV7-2|-|TRBJ2-7
CASSYQRPYEQYF
TGTGCCAGCAGCTATCAGCGGCCATACGAGCAGTACTTC
>-|TRBV7-2|-|TRBJ2-1
CASSGGGGHNEQFF
TGTGCCAGCAGCGGAGGGGGCGGTCACAATGAGCAGTTCTTC
>few|TRBV5-5|-|TRBJ1-4
CASSGRQTLGNEKLFF
TGTGCCAGCAGCGGAAGACAAACACTGGGTAATGAAAAACTGTTTTTT
>-|TRBV10-3|TRBD1|TRBJ1-1
CAISEFPGGQAFF
TGTGCCATCAGTGAATTCCCAGGGGGCCAGGCTTTCTTT
>-|TRBV4-1|TRBD2|TRBJ2-7
CASSQSLTSGPFYEQYF
TGCGCCAGCAGCCAAAGCCTGACTAGCGGGCCTTTCTACGAGCAGTACTTC
>-|TRBV6-5|-|TRBJ2-1
CASSGQNNEQFF
TGTGCCAGCTCTGGACAAAACAATGAGCAGTTCTTC
>-|TRBV5-5|-|TRBJ2-1
CASSLVGGPYNEQFF
TGTGCCAGCAGCTTGGTCGGGGGGCCCTACAATGAGCAGTTCTTC
>-|TRBV6-6|TRBD1|TRBJ2-7
CASIPGQGKTYEQYF
TGTGCCAGCATTCCCGGACAGGGGAAGACCTACGAGCAGTACTTC
>-|TRBV4-3|-|TRBJ1-1
CASSQEGRANTEAFF
TGCGCCAGCAGCCAAGAGGGCAGGGCGAACACTGAAGCTTTCTTT
>-|TRBV6-2/TRBV6-3|TRBD1|TRBJ1-6
CASSYGDRDSSPLHF
TGTGCCAGCAGTTACGGGGACAGGGATAGTTCACCCCTCCACTTT
>-|TRBV6-5|-|TRBJ2-5
CASSYEQGRQETQYF
TGTGCCAGCAGTTACGAGCAGGGGCGACAAGAGACCCAGTACTTC
>-|TRBV2|-|TRBJ1-2
CASRDGQRTNYGYTF
TGTGCCAGCAGGGACGGACAGAGAACTAACTATGGCTACACCTTC
>-|TRBV6-2/TRBV6-3|TRBD1|TRBJ1-6
CASSKGLAGQLTPRPLHF
TGTGCCAGCAGCAAGGGCCTAGCGGGACAGCTGACGCCGAGGCCCCTCCACTTT
>-|TRBV7-9|-|TRBJ2-2
CASSRSGSTGELFF
TGTGCCAGCAGCCGCAGCGGCAGCACCGGGGAGCTGTTTTTT
>once|TRBV7-3|TRBD1|TRBJ2-1
CASRVTGGNEQFF
TGTGCCAGCAGGGTTACAGGGGGGAATGAGCAGTTCTTC
>once|TRBV6-2/TRBV6-3|-|TRBJ1-2
CASSFTGTTSSYGYTF
TGTGCCAGCAGTTTCACCGGGACAACAAGTTCTTATGGCTACACCTTC